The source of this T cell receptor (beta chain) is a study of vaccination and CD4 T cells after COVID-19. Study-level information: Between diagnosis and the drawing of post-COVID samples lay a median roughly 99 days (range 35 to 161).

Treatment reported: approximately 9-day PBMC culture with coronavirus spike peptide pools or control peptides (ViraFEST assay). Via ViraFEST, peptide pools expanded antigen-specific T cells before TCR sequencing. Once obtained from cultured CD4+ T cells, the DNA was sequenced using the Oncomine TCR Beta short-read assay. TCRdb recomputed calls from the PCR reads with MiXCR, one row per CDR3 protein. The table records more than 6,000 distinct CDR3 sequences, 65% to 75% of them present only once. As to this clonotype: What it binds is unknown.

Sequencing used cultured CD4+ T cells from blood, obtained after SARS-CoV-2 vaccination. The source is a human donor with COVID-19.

DNA of the CDR3: TGTGCCAGCAGTTCCCGGCCCGGGACAGGGGGCTCACCCCTCCACTTT. Protein product: CASSSRPGTGGSPLHF. The chain combines TRBV6-5 with TRBJ1-6; TRBD1 matches 12 bases. The CDR3 is made up of 16 amino acids. The germline CDR1 and CDR2 sequences are MNHEY and SVGAGI. J gave up 10 bases and V 4 bases, and 8 bases lay outside the gene matches.